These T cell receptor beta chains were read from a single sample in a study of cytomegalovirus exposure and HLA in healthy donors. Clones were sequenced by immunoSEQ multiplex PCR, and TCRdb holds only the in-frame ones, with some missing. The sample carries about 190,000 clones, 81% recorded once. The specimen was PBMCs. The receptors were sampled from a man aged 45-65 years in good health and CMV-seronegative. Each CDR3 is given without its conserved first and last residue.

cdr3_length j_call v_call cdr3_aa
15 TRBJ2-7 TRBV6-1 ASSVHSDRPLAYEQY
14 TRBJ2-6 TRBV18 ASSPGVRTGANVLT
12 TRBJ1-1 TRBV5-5 ASSRGGGGTEAF
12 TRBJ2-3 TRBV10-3 AISETSGADTQY
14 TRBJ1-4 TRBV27 ASRRDADRVGEKLF
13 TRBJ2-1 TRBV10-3 AISDGLAGGVEQF
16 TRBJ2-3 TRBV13 ASSSEGGRGGITDTQY
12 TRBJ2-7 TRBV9 ASSVEGGARGQY
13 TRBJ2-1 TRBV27 ASSRDRGSYNEQF
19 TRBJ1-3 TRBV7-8 ASSSAYSTFLFVTSGNTIY
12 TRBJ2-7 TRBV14 ASSLGQGGYEQY
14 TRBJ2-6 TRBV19 ACPAGGLSGANVLT
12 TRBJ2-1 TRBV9 ASSTTAGHNEQF
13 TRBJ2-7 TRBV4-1 ASSPIPGQGYEQY
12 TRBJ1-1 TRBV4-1 ASSQPQGGPEAF
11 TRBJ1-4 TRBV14 ASSPGHREKLF
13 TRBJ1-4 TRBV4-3 ASSQGTGLSEKLF
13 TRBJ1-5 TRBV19 ASSPAGASWQPQH
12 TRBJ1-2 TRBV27 ASSLLTAGANYT
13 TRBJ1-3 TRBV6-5 ASRTQGVAGNTIY
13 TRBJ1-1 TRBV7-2 ASSRNGVMNTEAF
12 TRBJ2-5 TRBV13 ASSGGDKQETQY
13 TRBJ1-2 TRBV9 ASSSYPQGAYGYT
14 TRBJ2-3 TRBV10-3 AISGGKRGDTDTQY
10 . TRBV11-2 AIKTGVYEQY
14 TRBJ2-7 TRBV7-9 SSSHTQGPGYYEQY
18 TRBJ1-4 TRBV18 ASSPRRGLGFGGTNEKLF
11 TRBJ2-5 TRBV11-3 ASSKGGVQAQY
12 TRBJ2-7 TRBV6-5 ASRPRDRAYEQY
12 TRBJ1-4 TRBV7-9 ASSPTATNEKLF
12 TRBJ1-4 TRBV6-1 ASTPARQNEKLF
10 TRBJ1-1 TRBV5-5 ASSITFAEAF
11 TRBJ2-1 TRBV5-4 ASSFESPNEQF
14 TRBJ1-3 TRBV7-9 ASSLDTGLYGNTIY
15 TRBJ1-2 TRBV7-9 SSSFSGTGLFSDGYT
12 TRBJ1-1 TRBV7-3 ASSQDPRRPEAF
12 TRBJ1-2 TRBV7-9 SSSLDPRGGGYT
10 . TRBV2 ASSLGLPEQY
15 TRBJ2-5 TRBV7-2 ASSLAKGGGARETQY
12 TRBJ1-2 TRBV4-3 ASSQVQGDHGYT
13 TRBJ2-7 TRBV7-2 ASSTGQGSAYEQY
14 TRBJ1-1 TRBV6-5 ASSSSGGAGNTEAF
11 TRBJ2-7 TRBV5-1 ASSGTLSYEQY
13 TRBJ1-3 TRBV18 ASSLGLDSGNTIY
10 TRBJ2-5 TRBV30 AWRSSGETQY
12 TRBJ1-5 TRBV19 ASSPTTGHQPQH
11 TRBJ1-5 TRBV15 ATRRGDNQPQH
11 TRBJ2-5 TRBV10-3 AITDSLQETQY